The clone carrying this T cell receptor beta chain was observed at least ten times. As yet, its antigen is unknown. This sample is part of a study of T cell repertoires in cytomegalovirus infection. MiXCR, run by TCRdb on the reads, gives a single entry per CDR3 protein. The sample has roughly 800,000 distinct CDR3 sequences, almost 30% seen once. The source was cultured CD8+ T cells from PBMCs, collected from culture after CMV antigen stimulation. The TCR comes from a human donor in good health (CMV status not recorded). Some clones in this sample may be carry-over from other donors' samples.

The CDR3 sequence is CASGMTGATEAFF. In DNA form, the CDR3 reads TGTGCTAGTGGTATGACAGGGGCCACTGAAGCTTTCTTT. This chain joins TRBV12-5 and TRBJ1-1; 8 bases line up with TRBD1. V lost 5 bases to trimming and J lost 4 bases; unmatched junction nucleotides: 3. Per germline, CDR1 LGHNT and CDR2 FRNRAP. The length of the CDR3 is 13 residues.